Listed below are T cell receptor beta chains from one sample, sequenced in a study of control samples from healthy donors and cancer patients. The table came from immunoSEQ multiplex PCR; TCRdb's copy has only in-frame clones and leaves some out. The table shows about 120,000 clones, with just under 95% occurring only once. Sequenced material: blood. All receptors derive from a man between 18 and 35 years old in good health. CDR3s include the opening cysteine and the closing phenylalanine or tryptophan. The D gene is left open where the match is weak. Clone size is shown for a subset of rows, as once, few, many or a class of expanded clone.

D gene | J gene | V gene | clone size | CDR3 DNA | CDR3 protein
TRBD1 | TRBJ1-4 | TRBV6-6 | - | TGTGCCAGCACCCGACAGGGGGCACAGGAAAAACTGTTTTTT | CASTRQGAQEKLFF
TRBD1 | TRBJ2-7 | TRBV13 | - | TGTGCCAGCAGCTTAGTCAGGGGGCCGTACGAGCAGTACTTC | CASSLVRGPYEQYF
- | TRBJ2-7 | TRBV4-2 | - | TGTGCCAGCAGCCACAGGGGAGACGAGCAGTACTTC | CASSHRGDEQYF
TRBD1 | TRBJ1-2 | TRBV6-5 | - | TGTGCCAGCACCTCAGGGGGCCGAGTGGACTACACCTTC | CASTSGGRVDYTF
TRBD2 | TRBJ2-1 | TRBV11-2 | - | TGTGCCAGCAGCTTTAGCGGGGGGGCCTACAATGAGCAGTTCTTC | CASSFSGGAYNEQFF
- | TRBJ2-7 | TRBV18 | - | TGTGCCAGCTCAGCCGGGCCGCTTAACGAGCAGTACTTC | CASSAGPLNEQYF
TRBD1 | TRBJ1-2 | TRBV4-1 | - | TGCGCCAGCACCCAGGACAGGGGAGCGTATGGCTACACCTTC | CASTQDRGAYGYTF
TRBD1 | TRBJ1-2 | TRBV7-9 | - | TGTGCCAGCAGCTCTTGGCAGGGGGCTAATGGCTACACCTTC | CASSSWQGANGYTF
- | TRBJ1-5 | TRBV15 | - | TGTGCCACCAGCGATCGGGACACTTATCAGCCCCAGCATTTT | CATSDRDTYQPQHF
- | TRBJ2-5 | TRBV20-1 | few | TGCAGTGCTAGAGATACGCTGGCCCAGTACTTC | CSARDTLAQYF
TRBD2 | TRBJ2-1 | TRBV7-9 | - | TGTGCCAGCAGCTTATACGGTAGCGGGGGCGCCTACAATGAGCAGTTCTTC | CASSLYGSGGAYNEQFF